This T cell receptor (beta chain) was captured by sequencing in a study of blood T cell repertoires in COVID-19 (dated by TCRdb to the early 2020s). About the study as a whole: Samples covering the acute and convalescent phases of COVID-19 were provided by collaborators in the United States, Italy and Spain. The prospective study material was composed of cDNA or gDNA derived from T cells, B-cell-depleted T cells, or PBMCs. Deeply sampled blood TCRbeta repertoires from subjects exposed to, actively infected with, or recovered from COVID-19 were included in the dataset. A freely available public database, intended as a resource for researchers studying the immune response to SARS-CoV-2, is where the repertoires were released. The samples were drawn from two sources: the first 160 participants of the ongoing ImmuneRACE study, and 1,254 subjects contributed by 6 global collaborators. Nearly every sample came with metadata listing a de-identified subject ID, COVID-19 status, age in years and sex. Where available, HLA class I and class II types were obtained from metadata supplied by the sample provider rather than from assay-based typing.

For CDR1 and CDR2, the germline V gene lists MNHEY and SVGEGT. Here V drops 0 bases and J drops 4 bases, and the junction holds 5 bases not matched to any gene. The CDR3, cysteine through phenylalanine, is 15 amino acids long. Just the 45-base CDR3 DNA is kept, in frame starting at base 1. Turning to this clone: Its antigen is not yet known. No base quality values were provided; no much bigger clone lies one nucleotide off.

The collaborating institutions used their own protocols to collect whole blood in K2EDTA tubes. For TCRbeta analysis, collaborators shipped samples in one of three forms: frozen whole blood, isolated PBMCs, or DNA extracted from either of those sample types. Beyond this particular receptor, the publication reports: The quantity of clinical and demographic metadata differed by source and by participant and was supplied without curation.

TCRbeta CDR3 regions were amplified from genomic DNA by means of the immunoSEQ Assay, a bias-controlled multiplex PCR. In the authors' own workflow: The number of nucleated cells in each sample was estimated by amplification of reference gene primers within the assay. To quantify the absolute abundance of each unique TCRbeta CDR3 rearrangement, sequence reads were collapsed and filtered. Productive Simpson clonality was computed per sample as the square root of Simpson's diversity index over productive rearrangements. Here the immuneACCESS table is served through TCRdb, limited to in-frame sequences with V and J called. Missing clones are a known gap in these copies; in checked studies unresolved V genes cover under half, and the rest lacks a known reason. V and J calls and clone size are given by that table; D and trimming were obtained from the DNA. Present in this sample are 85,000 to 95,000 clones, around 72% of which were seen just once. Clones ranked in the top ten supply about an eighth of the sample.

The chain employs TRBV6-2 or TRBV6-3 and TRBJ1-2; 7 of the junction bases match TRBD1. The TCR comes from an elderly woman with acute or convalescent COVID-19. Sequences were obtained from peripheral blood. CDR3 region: CASSYSRGQLYGYTF. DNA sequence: TGTGCCAGCAGTTACTCGAGGGGACAGCTCTATGGCTACACCTTC.